The clone carrying this TCR beta chain appeared a few times. The data belong to a study of T-cell reconstitution after alpha-beta-depleted transplantation in children. Trimming at V came to 3 bases and at J to 3 bases, leaving 11 bases not matched to a gene. The CDR3 has 16 residues. CDR1 and CDR2 (germline): DFQATT, SNEGSKA (reference sequence). As it was prepared, the TCRbeta library received unique molecular identifiers. TCRdb used MiXCR to reprocess the PCR reads, holding one entry per CDR3 protein. The sample lists about 540,000 distinct CDR3 sequences, 15% to 20% seen once, with 2.5% to 4% in the top ten.

This TCR was recovered from a human donor who donated a stem cell graft to a child with acute lymphoblastic leukemia. This rearrangement joins TRBV20-1 to TRBJ2-3; 8 bases are a match to TRBD2. Here the sequenced sample was PBMCs from the stem cell graft donor, taken from the stem cell graft. CDR3 sequence: CSASGDLSGRTDTQYF. CDR3 DNA sequence: TGCAGTGCTAGCGGTGACCTAAGCGGGAGAACAGATACGCAGTATTTT.